The T cell receptor beta chain described here comes from a study of T cells after yellow fever vaccination. 5'RACE template switching added a universal primer site and UMIs to TCR cDNA. TCRdb ran MiXCR on the 5' RACE reads and lists one entry per CDR3 protein. The table has a few hundred thousand distinct CDR3 sequences, around 10% seen once. This clonotype showed up many times. CDR1 and CDR2 from the germline V gene are SGHRS and YFSETQ. V lost 0 bases to trimming and J lost 3 bases; unmatched junction nucleotides: 3. CDR3 length: 15 amino acids. The starting material was CD4+ T cells sorted from PBMCs, obtained 5 days after the yellow fever booster vaccination. This chain links TRBV5-1 with TRBJ2-7; 10 nucleotides agree with TRBD2. The TCR originated in a man aged 18-30 years who received the YFV17D yellow fever vaccine. The CDR3 region is CASSLVASGGYEQYF. For the CDR3, the DNA is TGCGCCAGCAGCTTGGTGGCTAGCGGGGGCTACGAGCAGTACTTC.